The T cell receptor (beta chain) described here comes from a study of a mutant IDH1 vaccine in newly diagnosed glioma. Across the whole study: Treated patients, averaging about 40 years, were 62.5% male and about 40% female.

Germline V gives CDR1 MNHEY, CDR2 SVGAGI. The CDR3 is made up of 14 amino acids. The V gene lost 3 bases and the J gene lost 0 bases, with 7 bases spanning the gap. Time point denoted: week 23, last vaccination. Vaccination used 300 ug of mutant IDH1 20-mer peptide per dose, with topical imiquimod. Remarks on this clone: Its matching antigen is unknown.

Measured with immunoSEQ multiplex PCR; TCRdb has only the in-frame clones, and not every one. The table lists tens of thousands of clones, about 81% of them singletons. This sequence joins TRBV6-5 and TRBJ2-3, with D unclear. The TCR comes from a middle-aged woman with glioma. Some clones in this sample may be carry-over from other donors' samples. The sample was PBMCs, taken from a glioma patient whose treatment included an IDH1 peptide vaccine. The CDR3 spells CASSYEVSTDTQYF. CDR3 nucleotides: TGTGCCAGCAGTTATGAGGTTAGCACAGATACGCAGTATTTT.